Presented here are 32 T cell receptor beta chains from one specimen sequenced in a study of cytomegalovirus exposure and HLA in healthy donors. Vbeta (60) and Jbeta (13) primers were used in the PCR. Data came from immunoSEQ multiplex PCR; TCRdb stores just in-frame clones and leaves some out. The sample carries around 170,000 clones, around four fifths recorded once. What was sequenced was PBMCs. These receptors came from a woman aged 18-30 years in good health and CMV-seronegative.

The chain employs TRBV13 and TRBJ2-1, with 11 bases fitting TRBD2. CDR3 length: 15 residues. V trimming: 1 base; J trimming: 8 bases; junction bases outside the gene matches: 4. CDR1 and CDR2 from the germline V gene are PRHDT and FYEKMQ (reference sequence). CDR3 bases: TGTGCCAGCAGCTTAGTAGCGGGGGGGCGCGATGAGCAGTTCTTC. Translation: CASSLVAGGRDEQFF.

The chain links TRBV7-6 to TRBJ2-3; D may be TRBD2 (6 bases). V was trimmed by 5 bases and J by 5 bases, leaving 20 bases between them. CDR1 is SGHVS, CDR2 FNYEAQ, per germline. CDR3 length: 16 residues. CDR3 DNA sequence: TGTGCCAGCAGCGCAGCGGCGGGGACGGTAGGAGATACGCAGTATTTT. Its protein product is CASSAAAGTVGDTQYF.

This CDR3 reads CASSSGTGGSYGYTF. In DNA, the CDR3 is TGTGCCAGCAGCTCGGGGACAGGGGGCAGCTATGGCTACACCTTC. This sequence joins TRBV11-2 and TRBJ1-2, with 12 bases fitting TRBD1. The V gene end was trimmed by 4 bases and the J gene end by 4 bases; junction bases not matched to a gene: 4. This CDR3 comprises 15 residues. The germline V gene encodes CDR1 SGHAT and CDR2 FQNNGV. The full variable domain, with the rest looked up from reference TRBV11-2 and TRBJ1-2, is EAGVAQSPRYKIIEKRQSVAFWCNPISGHATLYWYQQILGQGPKLLIQFQNNGVVDDSQLPKDRFSAERLKGVDSTLKIQPAKLEDSAVYLCASSSGTGGSYGYTFGSGTRLTVV.

J is TRBJ1-3 and V is TRBV5-1, with D perhaps TRBD1 (5 bases). Germline values: CDR1 SGHRS, CDR2 YFSETQ. V was clipped by 0 bases and J by 2 bases, with 6 bases between them. The length of the CDR3 is 14 residues. This CDR3 reads CASSLGTPGNTIYF. The CDR3 coding sequence is TGCGCCAGCAGCTTGGGGACACCTGGAAACACCATATATTTT.

This clone has a single count. V usage is TRBV28 and J usage is TRBJ2-3; 7 bases line up with TRBD2. There are 14 residues in the CDR3. Trimming took 7 bases from V and 6 from J; bases not matched to a gene: 10. CDR1 and CDR2 (germline): MDHEN, SYDVKM. The CDR3 protein is CASTVGGVSDTQYF. The CDR3 region has the DNA TGTGCCAGCACCGTGGGAGGGGTTAGCGATACGCAGTATTTT.

V is TRBV29-1 and J is TRBJ2-1; 8 bases line up with TRBD1. The CDR3 is 14 residues long. Germline V gene lookup returns CDR1 SQVTM and CDR2 ANQGSEA. V shed 7 bases and J 1 base; nucleotides not matched to a gene: 6. The CDR3 region is CSASGGGSYNEQFF. Written as DNA, the CDR3 is TGCAGCGCTTCAGGGGGCGGGTCCTACAATGAGCAGTTCTTC.

The genes are TRBV5-1 and TRBJ2-1, with 10 bases matching TRBD2. The CDR3 contains 16 residues. Germline-derived CDR1 and CDR2 are SGHRS and YFSETQ. J was trimmed by 7 bases and V by 1 base; bases with no gene match: 8. CDR3 sequence reads: CASSLYRLAGVNEQFF. CDR3 coding DNA: TGCGCCAGCAGCTTGTATAGGCTAGCGGGAGTTAATGAGCAGTTCTTC. The full variable domain, completed using reference TRBV5-1 and TRBJ2-1, is KAGVTQTPRYLIKTRGQQVTLSCSPISGHRSVSWYQQTPGQGLQFLFEYFSETQRNKGNFPGRFSGRQFSNSRSEMNVSTLELGDSALYLCASSLYRLAGVNEQFFGPGTRLTVL.

As regards this clone: At the DNA level, this CDR3 is encoded by other sequences in the same sample as well. V usage is TRBV6-5 and J usage is TRBJ1-2; 8 bases fit TRBD1. This CDR3 comprises 15 residues. The V gene end was trimmed by 0 bases and the J gene end by 4 bases; junction bases not matched to a gene: 4. Germline V gives CDR1 MNHEY, CDR2 SVGAGI. The CDR3 coding sequence is TGTGCCAGCAGTTACTCAGGACAGGGACTCTATGGCTACACCTTC. This translates into CASSYSGQGLYGYTF.

The J gene is TRBJ2-2, the V gene TRBV15; 9 bases are a match to TRBD1. V gave up 8 bases and J gave up 6 bases; unmatched junction bases: 7. Germline V lookup: CDR1 LNHNV, CDR2 YYDKDF (reference sequence). This CDR3 region has 14 residues. CDR3 region: CATRDRGDSGELFF. The CDR3 coding sequence is TGTGCCACCCGAGACAGGGGGGACTCCGGGGAGCTGTTTTTT.

There are a few counts of this clone. V gene TRBV5-3 combines with J gene TRBJ2-7; a possible D gene is TRBD2 (6 bases). TRBV5-3 is an ORF; its function is uncertain. The CDR3 runs 15 residues. V lost 3 bases to trimming and J lost 3 bases, with 16 bases between them. The CDR3 DNA is TGTGCCAGAAGCTCCCCAGGCGGGGAGGACTACGAGCAGTACTTC. It encodes CARSSPGGEDYEQYF.

The CDR3 bases are TGTGCCAGCAGGCGACTCGGGACAGACCGAAATGAAGCTTTCTTT. This encodes CASRRLGTDRNEAFF. The J gene is TRBJ1-1, the V gene TRBV28; 7 positions match TRBD1. The CDR3 runs to 15 residues. V trimming: 6 bases; J trimming: 7 bases; junction bases outside the gene matches: 14. CDR1 is MDHEN, CDR2 SYDVKM, per germline.

The chain recombines TRBV6-5 with TRBJ2-3; 12 bases align to TRBD2. Looked up from germline, CDR1 is MNHEY and CDR2 is SVGAGI. The V and J ends lost 0 bases and 5 bases, in that order; junction bases with no gene match: 0. CDR3 length equals 15 residues. In DNA form, the CDR3 reads TGTGCCAGCAGTTACTCGGGACTAGCGGGAGATACGCAGTATTTT. Translating gives CASSYSGLAGDTQYF.

The rearrangement links TRBV14 to TRBJ2-3, with TRBD1 matching 8 bases. The V and J ends lost 4 bases and 0 bases, in that order; junction bases with no gene match: 6. Germline V gene sequence: CDR1 SGHDN, CDR2 FVKESK. The CDR3 contains 16 residues. The CDR3 region is CASSPLTGVSTDTQYF. DNA of the CDR3: TGTGCCAGCAGCCCCCTGACAGGGGTGAGCACAGATACGCAGTATTTT.

The J gene is TRBJ2-1, the V gene TRBV6-4; D is perhaps TRBD1 (6 bases). The CDR3 has 16 residues. V lost 4 bases and J lost 3, with 16 bases in between. Per germline, CDR1 MRHNA and CDR2 SNTAGT. The CDR3 sequence: CASSVTGTNGYNEQFF. The CDR3 DNA reads as TGTGCCAGCAGTGTGACCGGGACAAACGGCTACAATGAGCAGTTCTTC.

The chain employs TRBV5-1 and TRBJ1-1; TRBD1 aligns across 7 bases. The CDR3 has 15 amino acids. Looked up from germline, CDR1 is SGHRS and CDR2 is YFSETQ. Trimming removed 4 bases from V and 5 bases from J; junction bases left unmatched: 11. As DNA, the CDR3 is TGCGCCAGCAGCCCTACTGACAGGGTACTAACTGAAGCTTTCTTT. This encodes CASSPTDRVLTEAFF.

This rearrangement joins TRBV25-1 to TRBJ1-1; D gene ambiguous. The V gene's germline CDR1 is MGHDK and CDR2 SYGVNS. This CDR3 comprises 14 residues. The V end was cut by 3 bases, the J end by 4 bases, with 12 bases between. CDR3 region: CASSDPRSITEAFF. For the CDR3, the DNA is TGTGCCAGCAGTGACCCCCGTAGCATCACTGAAGCTTTCTTT.

The chain has TRBV5-1 and TRBJ1-1, with TRBD1 matching 7 bases. The CDR3 is made up of 14 amino acids. J gave up 4 bases and V 4 bases, and 7 bases lay outside the gene matches. The germline gives CDR1 SGHRS, CDR2 YFSETQ. The CDR3, as DNA: TGCGCCAGCAGCCCCACAGGGGTGGGCACTGAAGCTTTCTTT. It encodes CASSPTGVGTEAFF.

This chain connects TRBV19 to TRBJ1-5; possible D gene TRBD1, 5 bases. Germline CDR1 is LNHDA and CDR2 is SQIVND (reference sequence). Trimming shortened V by 3 bases and J by 3 bases, and 12 bases separated the two germline ends. This CDR3 is built from 15 residues. The CDR3 region has the DNA TGTGCCAGTAGTATCTTCCAGGGAATCAATCAGCCCCAGCATTTT. Translating it yields CASSIFQGINQPQHF.

This chain connects TRBV19 to TRBJ2-3; 7 positions agree with TRBD2. The CDR3 consists of 15 residues. Germline values: CDR1 LNHDA, CDR2 SQIVND (reference sequence). With V trimmed by 5 bases and J by 2 bases, 7 bases remained unmatched. The CDR3 loop is CASSPGTISTDTQYF. For the CDR3, the DNA is TGTGCCAGTAGTCCGGGGACTATCTCCACAGATACGCAGTATTTT.

V is TRBV15 and J is TRBJ2-1; 9 nucleotides align to TRBD2. Per the germline V gene, CDR1 is LNHNV and CDR2 is YYDKDF (reference sequence). Germline trimming cut 0 bases from V and 5 bases from J; bases unmatched to any gene: 11. The CDR3 covers 18 residues. CDR3 region: CATSRDSGAGGSHNEQFF. The CDR3 DNA follows: TGTGCCACCAGCAGAGATAGTGGGGCGGGAGGGTCTCACAATGAGCAGTTCTTC.

This clone was seen only once. The chain couples TRBV18 to TRBJ2-7, with 10 bases fitting TRBD2. With 3 bases clipped from V and 0 bases from J, the junction kept 8 bases outside the gene matches. Germline V gives CDR1 KGHSH, CDR2 LQKENI. This CDR3 comprises 17 residues. CDR3 coding DNA: TGTGCCAGCTCACCCACTAATGGACTAGCGGACTCCTACGAGCAGTACTTC. It specifies CASSPTNGLADSYEQYF. Using reference TRBV18 and TRBJ2-7 for the parts outside the CDR3, the full variable domain is NAGVMQNPRHLVRRRGQEARLRCSPMKGHSHVYWYRQLPEEGLKFMVYLQKENIIDESGMPKERFSAEFPKEGPSILRIQQVVRGDSAAYFCASSPTNGLADSYEQYFGPGTRLTVT.

The rearrangement joins TRBV7-2 to TRBJ2-5; 9 nucleotides agree with TRBD2. The V gene end was trimmed by 5 bases and the J gene end by 4 bases; junction bases not matched to a gene: 8. This CDR3 spans 15 amino acids. Germline values: CDR1 SGHTA, CDR2 FQGNSA. For the CDR3, the DNA is TGTGCCAGCAGCCGGGGGACTAGCTCAGGAGAGACCCAGTACTTC. Its translation is CASSRGTSSGETQYF.

This clone has a handful of counts. The chain links TRBV15 to TRBJ2-7, with D maybe TRBD1 (6 bases). This CDR3 has 14 residues. The germline V gene has CDR1 LNHNV and CDR2 YYDKDF (reference sequence). The V and J ends lost 1 base and 3 bases respectively, with 10 bases between them. For the CDR3, the DNA is TGTGCCACCAGCAGAGTGGACAGTGACTACGAGCAGTACTTC. It specifies CATSRVDSDYEQYF.

The rearrangement uses TRBV18 and TRBJ2-7; no reliable D call. This CDR3 is 13 amino acids long. Germline V gene sequence: CDR1 KGHSH, CDR2 LQKENI. V lost 0 bases and J 4 bases, leaving 7 bases between the germline ends. CDR3 nucleotides: TGTGCCAGCTCACCACCCCTAGAGTACGAGCAGTACTTC. Its protein product is CASSPPLEYEQYF.

V gene TRBV7-9 combines with J gene TRBJ1-2, with 9 bases that match TRBD1. The CDR3 runs to 15 residues. Germline V gene sequence: CDR1 SEHNR, CDR2 FQNEAQ (reference sequence). V shed 5 bases, J shed 8 bases, and the junction held 12 bases outside the gene matches. The CDR3 DNA reads TGTGCCAGCAGCACCTACAGGGGGCAAGAAAGCGGCTACACCTTC. Its protein product is CASSTYRGQESGYTF.

The chain employs TRBV19 and TRBJ2-1, with 9 positions matching TRBD2. V gave up 1 base and J gave up 7 bases; unmatched junction bases: 5. The CDR3 consists of 15 residues. The germline V gene has CDR1 LNHDA and CDR2 SQIVND (reference sequence). The CDR3 protein is CASSIGRGGVNEQFF. CDR3 coding DNA: TGTGCCAGTAGTATAGGGCGGGGGGGTGTGAATGAGCAGTTCTTC.

The J gene is TRBJ2-7, the V gene TRBV5-1; TRBD2 matches at 8 bases. Germline V gives CDR1 SGHRS, CDR2 YFSETQ. The V segment lost 2 bases and the J segment 1 base; nucleotides outside the gene matches: 5. The CDR3 length is 15 residues. The CDR3 region is CASSLRAGASYEQYF. The CDR3 DNA follows: TGCGCCAGCAGCTTACGAGCGGGAGCGTCCTACGAGCAGTACTTC.

In this sample, this clone turned up once. The V and J genes are TRBV28 and TRBJ2-7; 7 bases are shared with TRBD1. The J segment lost 2 bases and the V segment lost 5 bases, leaving 6 bases of the junction unmatched. Looked up from germline, CDR1 is MDHEN and CDR2 is SYDVKM. This CDR3 contains 14 residues. The CDR3, as DNA: TGTGCCAGCAGTCTGTACAGGGGAACCTACGAGCAGTACTTC. Translating it yields CASSLYRGTYEQYF.

The CDR3 spells CASSLADYTGELFF. CDR3 in DNA: TGTGCCAGCAGCCTTGCGGATTACACCGGGGAGCTGTTTTTT. This chain uses TRBV9 with TRBJ2-2; D remains unclear. The CDR3 loop spans 14 amino acids. V lost 4 bases and J 3 bases, leaving 10 bases between the germline ends. Germline lookup yields CDR1 SGDLS and CDR2 YYNGEE. The whole variable domain, remainder taken from reference TRBV9 and TRBJ2-2, is DSGVTQTPKHLITATGQRVTLRCSPRSGDLSVYWYQQSLDQGLQFLIQYYNGEERAKGNILERFSAQQFPDLHSELNLSSLELGDSALYFCASSLADYTGELFFGEGSRLTVL.

Details on this clone: One end of the junction fails to match germline, which may point to a read error. This sample includes further DNA sequences coding for the same CDR3. This chain connects TRBV6-5 to TRBJ1-2, with 8 nucleotides matching TRBD1. Germline V CDR1 and CDR2: MNHEY, SVGAGI. This CDR3 is 11 amino acids long. The DNA of the CDR3 is TGTGCCAGCAGGCGGGACAGGAGCTACACTTTC. Translating it yields CASRRDRSYTF.

This chain connects TRBV7-6 to TRBJ2-3, with 11 nucleotides matching TRBD2. In germline, CDR1 is SGHVS, CDR2 FNYEAQ. After removal of 1 base from V and 5 bases from J, the junction contained 8 bases not matched to a gene. The CDR3 is made up of 17 amino acids. The CDR3, as DNA: TGTGCCAGCAGCTTAGGGCTAGCGGGAGGTGATATAGATACGCAGTATTTT. It is translated as CASSLGLAGGDIDTQYF.

The chain carries TRBV6-1 and TRBJ1-1; the D gene is possibly TRBD1 (5 bases). The V gene lost 3 bases and the J gene lost 4 bases, with 12 bases spanning the gap. Germline V gene data show CDR1 as MNHNS and CDR2 as SASEGT. The length of the CDR3 is 14 residues. The CDR3 loop reads CASSDIPGGTEAFF. The CDR3 DNA is TGTGCCAGCAGTGATATCCCCGGGGGCACTGAAGCTTTCTTT.